What follows are 11 T cell receptor beta chains derived from one specimen sequenced in a study of identical twins. TCRdb re-derived calls from the 5' RACE reads in MiXCR, one entry per CDR3 protein. Here the sample spans roughly 250,000 distinct CDR3 sequences, roughly 13% being singletons. Input material: memory (CD45RO+) T cells sorted from blood. These receptors all stem from a woman in her late teens or twenties in good health.

This clonotype has only a few counts. The V and J genes are TRBV20-1 and TRBJ1-1; D is ambiguous. This CDR3 is 12 amino acids long. The germline V and J ends were trimmed by 7 bases and 5 bases, with 14 bases remaining between them. Germline V gene lookup returns CDR1 DFQATT and CDR2 SNEGSKA (reference sequence). The CDR3: CSVRKTGTEAFF. The CDR3 coding sequence is TGCAGTGTACGAAAAACGGGGACTGAAGCTTTCTTT.

V is TRBV12-3 or TRBV12-4 and J is TRBJ2-1; D is possibly TRBD2 (6 bases). The CDR3 is 12 residues long. V lost 5 bases, J lost 10 bases, and 12 bases lay in between. CDR3 sequence: CASSKLAREQFF. CDR3 DNA: TGTGCCAGCAGTAAACTAGCTCGCGAGCAGTTCTTC.

V gene TRBV5-1 combines with J gene TRBJ2-1; 9 bases map to TRBD2. The CDR3 is made up of 19 amino acids. Germline V lookup: CDR1 SGHRS, CDR2 YFSETQ. V dropped 5 bases and J dropped 3; count of bases not matched to a gene: 18. CDR3 loop: CASRKISESSGAYYNEQFF. The CDR3 region has the DNA TGCGCCAGCAGAAAAATAAGCGAGTCTAGCGGGGCGTACTACAATGAGCAGTTCTTC.

This chain links TRBV6-2 or TRBV6-3 with TRBJ2-7; tentative D call: TRBD2 (6 bases). V was shortened by 7 bases and J by 0 bases, with 16 bases between the two germline ends. Germline assignment: CDR1 MNHEY and CDR2 SVGEGT. This CDR3 comprises 15 residues. CDR3 nucleotide sequence: TGTGCCAGCAATATAACCGGGGGTAGCTCCTACGAGCAGTACTTC. This encodes CASNITGGSSYEQYF.

This clonotype was seen a handful of times. The chain combines TRBV6-1 with TRBJ2-5, with TRBD1 as a possible D gene (6 bases). V lost 6 bases and J lost 2, with 10 bases in between. Looked up from germline, CDR1 is MNHNS and CDR2 is SASEGT. The CDR3 has 13 residues. The CDR3 reads CASSRQVQETQYF. The CDR3 DNA sequence: TGTGCCAGCAGCCGACAGGTACAAGAGACCCAGTACTTC.

Many counts were recorded for this clonotype. The genes are TRBV12-3 or TRBV12-4 and TRBJ1-5; possibly TRBD1 for D (6 bases). The CDR3 loop spans 15 amino acids. V lost 2 bases, J lost 2 bases, and 10 bases lay in between. This CDR3 reads CASSLQAGGNQPQHF. Here the CDR3 DNA reads TGTGCCAGCAGTTTACAGGCAGGGGGCAATCAGCCCCAGCATTTT.

This clonotype was detected only a few times. The rearrangement uses TRBV25-1 and TRBJ1-1; D ambiguous. Germline loops: CDR1 MGHDK, CDR2 SYGVNS. The CDR3 covers 12 residues. V was clipped by 4 bases and J by 8 bases, with 11 bases between them. CDR3 region: CASSAPYFEAFF. The CDR3, as DNA: TGTGCCAGCAGTGCCCCGTACTTCGAAGCTTTCTTT.

The chain couples TRBV7-9 to TRBJ2-2; 11 bases agree with TRBD1. The ends lost 5 bases at V and 5 bases at J; junction bases unmatched: 4. This CDR3 is 15 amino acids long. CDR1 is SEHNR and CDR2 is FQNEAQ in the germline V gene (reference sequence). The CDR3 nucleotides read TGTGCCAGCAGCAGGGGACAGGGGGTTACCGGGGAGCTGTTTTTT. Its protein product is CASSRGQGVTGELFF.

This clonotype was seen more than once but under ten times. The V and J genes are TRBV2 and TRBJ2-1, with a weak D call TRBD1 (6 bases). The CDR3 contains 14 residues. Trimming took off 5 bases at V and 5 bases at J, with 13 bases between the two ends. The germline V gene encodes CDR1 SNHLY and CDR2 FYNNEI. The chain's CDR3 is CASSRESGDNEQFF. CDR3 DNA: TGTGCCAGCAGTCGAGAGTCAGGGGACAATGAGCAGTTCTTC. Together with reference TRBV2 and TRBJ2-1, the CDR3 gives the full variable domain: EPEVTQTPSHQVTQMGQEVILRCVPISNHLYFYWYRQILGQKVEFLVSFYNNEISEKSEIFDDQFSVERPDGSNFTLKIRSTKLEDSAMYFCASSRESGDNEQFFGPGTRLTVL.

This clonotype was recorded at least ten times. The rearrangement links TRBV20-1 to TRBJ1-2; D gene uncertain. CDR1 and CDR2 from the germline V gene are DFQATT and SNEGSKA (reference sequence). Trimming took 3 bases from V and 8 from J, leaving 19 bases between them. The CDR3 has 14 residues. The CDR3 DNA reads as TGCAGTGCTAGTGTCCCCGGGCGATCTGGGGGCTACACCTTC. Translating it yields CSASVPGRSGGYTF.

Ten or more counts support this clonotype. The genes are TRBV12-3 or TRBV12-4 and TRBJ2-5; D is perhaps TRBD2 (6 bases). The CDR3 loop spans 15 amino acids. Trimming cost V 11 bases and J 3 bases, with 22 bases left between them. The CDR3 loop is CACRESGAGKETQYF. CDR3 bases: TGTGCCTGCCGGGAGTCTGGCGCGGGGAAAGAGACCCAGTACTTC.